Presented here are 21 T cell receptor beta chains from one specimen sequenced in a study of T-cell memory formation after mild COVID-19. MiXCR, applied by TCRdb to the 5' RACE reads, yields one record per CDR3 protein. The sample lists around 200,000 distinct CDR3 sequences, approximately 30% occurring once. Specimen: PBMCs or a T cell subset sorted from them (not recorded which). These receptors all come from an adult woman who had mild COVID-19 (a few samples of this study predate the infection). Cell type and time point are not known.

This clonotype has a handful of counts. The J gene is TRBJ2-3, the V gene TRBV2, with D possibly TRBD2 on 6 matching bases. CDR1 SNHLY and CDR2 FYNNEI come from the germline V gene. Deletions cut 8 bases from V and 8 bases from J, with 20 bases between. CDR3 length equals 14 residues. The CDR3 sequence is CASFRTNTRGTQYF. For the CDR3, the DNA is TGTGCCAGCTTCAGGACTAACACTCGGGGTACGCAGTATTTT.

This clonotype was counted a few times. The V gene is TRBV11-3, the J gene TRBJ2-5; 8 positions match TRBD2. J was trimmed by 1 base and V by 5 bases; bases with no gene match: 6. CDR1 and CDR2 (germline): SGHNT, YENEEA. The CDR3 consists of 15 residues. As DNA, the CDR3 is TGTGCCAGCAGCCAAATTCGGGGGGGCCAAGAGACCCAGTACTTC. This sequence encodes CASSQIRGGQETQYF.

This clonotype showed up just a few times. The rearrangement links TRBV20-1 to TRBJ2-5; D unresolved. Germline V gene sequence: CDR1 DFQATT, CDR2 SNEGSKA (reference sequence). This CDR3 comprises 10 residues. Trimming removed 6 bases at V and 5 bases at J, with 7 bases between. The CDR3 DNA is TGCAGTGCCCAGAGGGAGACCCAGTACTTC. It codes for CSAQRETQYF.

This chain joins TRBV7-9 and TRBJ2-7; 11 bases line up with TRBD2. The CDR3 extends over 16 amino acids. Trimming took 5 bases from V and 3 from J; bases not matched to a gene: 9. Germline CDR1 SEHNR, CDR2 FQNEAQ (reference sequence). The CDR3 DNA follows: TGTGCCAGCAGCGAGACTAGCGGGAAGTATAGCTACGAGCAGTACTTC. Its translation is CASSETSGKYSYEQYF.

This sequence joins TRBV24-1 and TRBJ1-2; no firm D call. This CDR3 comprises 12 residues. V was clipped by 4 bases and J by 1 base, with 3 bases between them. From germline, CDR1 is KGHDR and CDR2 SFDVKD. The DNA of the CDR3 is TGTGCCACCAGTGACAGTAACTATGGCTACACCTTC. Protein: CATSDSNYGYTF.

The chain carries TRBV30 and TRBJ1-6; D gene unclear. Trimming shortened V by 0 bases and J by 7 bases, and 10 bases separated the two germline ends. CDR1 and CDR2 (germline): GTSNPN, SVGIG (reference sequence). CDR3 length: 14 amino acids. CDR3 sequence (DNA): TGTGCCTGGAGTGTGGGCAGCCGGAATTCACCCCTCCACTTT. Protein: CAWSVGSRNSPLHF.

CDR3 sequence: CSARAWTQETQYF. Here the CDR3 DNA reads TGCAGTGCTAGAGCTTGGACCCAAGAGACCCAGTACTTC. The chain uses TRBV20-1 and TRBJ2-5; D remains unclear. This CDR3 contains 13 residues. Trimming pared 1 base from V and 1 base from J, leaving 7 bases between. CDR1 is DFQATT, CDR2 SNEGSKA, per germline (reference sequence).

This clonotype showed up just a few times. The chain combines TRBV6-2 or TRBV6-3 with TRBJ1-1, with TRBD1 as a possible D gene (6 bases). Germline V gene lookup returns CDR1 MNHEY and CDR2 SVGEGT. This CDR3 has 13 residues. Trimming cost V 6 bases and J 8 bases, with 16 bases left between them. CDR3 in DNA: TGTGCCAGCAGCAAGACGGGGGGCCCCGAAGCTTTCTTT. Protein: CASSKTGGPEAFF.

In nucleotides, the CDR3 is TGTGCCAGCAGCTTCCGAATCCTCAATGAAGCTTTCTTT. It encodes CASSFRILNEAFF. The chain is built from TRBV7-2 and TRBJ1-1; D is uncertain. The CDR3 covers 13 residues. CDR1 is SGHTA and CDR2 is FQGNSA in the germline V gene. The V end lost 3 bases, the J end lost 7 bases, and 12 bases lay between the germline ends.

The chain recombines TRBV6-5 with TRBJ1-2; D is unresolved. The V end lost 6 bases, the J end lost 6 bases, and 14 bases lay between the germline ends. CDR3 length: 13 amino acids. CDR1 is MNHEY, CDR2 SVGAGI, per germline. CDR3 protein: CASSVGISDGYTF. The DNA of the CDR3 is TGTGCCAGCAGCGTAGGGATAAGCGATGGCTACACCTTC.

Only a few counts were recorded for this clonotype. This chain connects TRBV9 to TRBJ2-3, with 9 bases lining up with TRBD2. The V segment lost 0 bases and the J segment 2 bases; nucleotides outside the gene matches: 7. Germline lookup yields CDR1 SGDLS and CDR2 YYNGEE. CDR3 length: 17 residues. Here the CDR3 reads CASSVALLAGPTDTQYF. The CDR3 nucleotides read TGTGCCAGCAGCGTAGCTCTCCTAGCGGGGCCCACAGATACGCAGTATTTT.

The rearrangement links TRBV6-4 to TRBJ2-3, with 7 nucleotides matching TRBD2. Germline-derived CDR1 and CDR2 are MRHNA and SNTAGT. V lost 6 bases and J lost 5; bases outside the gene matches: 8. The CDR3 consists of 14 residues. The CDR3 sequence is CASSDGTIKDTQYF. As DNA, the CDR3 is TGTGCCAGCAGCGACGGGACTATAAAAGATACGCAGTATTTT.

This clonotype was seen a handful of times. The chain carries TRBV9 and TRBJ1-1; D is perhaps TRBD1 (6 bases). From germline, CDR1 is SGDLS and CDR2 YYNGEE. The CDR3 sequence is 14 residues long. V was clipped by 4 bases and J by 3 bases, with 13 bases between them. In DNA, the CDR3 is TGTGCCAGCAGCAGGGGGGGGATCGACACTGAAGCTTTCTTT. This translates into CASSRGGIDTEAFF.

V and J are TRBV18 and TRBJ2-7; D gene uncertain. Trimming cost V 3 bases and J 0 bases, with 6 bases left between them. The germline V gene has CDR1 KGHSH and CDR2 LQKENI. The CDR3 runs to 13 residues. The CDR3 sequence is CASSPDSSYEQYF. CDR3 nucleotides: TGTGCCAGCTCACCGGATAGCTCCTACGAGCAGTACTTC. Drawing the rest from reference TRBV18 and TRBJ2-7, the complete variable domain is NAGVMQNPRHLVRRRGQEARLRCSPMKGHSHVYWYRQLPEEGLKFMVYLQKENIIDESGMPKERFSAEFPKEGPSILRIQQVVRGDSAAYFCASSPDSSYEQYFGPGTRLTVT.

The chain joins TRBV7-9 to TRBJ2-5, with 7 bases aligning to TRBD2. CDR3 length equals 16 residues. The V segment lost 6 bases and the J segment 2 bases; nucleotides outside the gene matches: 12. CDR1 is SEHNR and CDR2 is FQNEAQ in the germline V gene (reference sequence). DNA of the CDR3: TGTGCCAGCAGTTCACCGGGACTACCACTTCAAGAGACCCAGTACTTC. It encodes CASSSPGLPLQETQYF. The full variable domain, in which reference TRBV7-9 and TRBJ2-5 provide the parts outside the CDR3, is DTGVSQNPRHKITKRGQNVTFRCDPISEHNRLYWYRQTLGQGPEFLTYFQNEAQLEKSRLLSDRFSAERPKGSFSTLEIQRTEQGDSAMYLCASSSPGLPLQETQYFGPGTRLLVL.

This clonotype has at least ten counts. An end of the junction does not agree with germline; a read error may underlie this. J is TRBJ1-2 and V is TRBV29-1; tentatively, D is TRBD1 (5 bases). The CDR3 length is 11 residues. Per the germline V gene, CDR1 is SQVTM and CDR2 is ANQGSEA. CDR3 nucleotides: TGCAGCGTTGGAGCCCTTCAGGGCCGGAGTTTC. Its translation: CSVGALQGRSF.

This clonotype appeared a single time. J is TRBJ1-2 and V is TRBV7-9; 8 nucleotides align to TRBD1. Germline lookup yields CDR1 SEHNR and CDR2 FQNEAQ (reference sequence). The CDR3 sequence is 14 residues long. Trimming cost V 2 bases and J 10 bases; bases outside gene matches: 9. CDR3 sequence: CASSLIWTGQDYTF. The CDR3, as DNA: TGTGCCAGCAGCTTAATATGGACAGGGCAAGACTACACCTTC.

CDR3 in amino acids: CASSLGLLSHEQYF. The CDR3 coding sequence is TGTGCCAGCAGCCTAGGACTTCTAAGTCACGAGCAGTACTTC. The gene calls are TRBV9 and TRBJ2-7; weak D call: TRBD2 (5 bases). Trimming removed 4 bases at V and 5 bases at J, with 16 bases between. CDR1 is SGDLS, CDR2 YYNGEE, per germline. CDR3 length: 14 residues.

This clonotype was detected only once. This chain uses TRBV29-1 with TRBJ1-5; maybe TRBD1 (5 bases). The CDR3 consists of 14 residues. The V and J ends lost 7 bases and 0 bases respectively, with 13 bases between them. Germline CDR1 reads SQVTM; CDR2 reads ANQGSEA. CDR3 protein: CSGLVGDSNQPQHF. CDR3 sequence (DNA): TGCAGCGGTTTAGTAGGGGATAGCAATCAGCCCCAGCATTTT.

The chain recombines TRBV7-9 with TRBJ2-2; D could derive from TRBD1 or TRBD2 (5 bases each). This CDR3 comprises 14 residues. V was pared by 3 bases and J by 6 bases, with 11 bases between. Germline-derived CDR1 and CDR2 are SEHNR and FQNEAQ (reference sequence). In nucleotides, the CDR3 is TGTGCCAGCAGCTTGGCCGGGACCCCCGGGGAGCTGTTTTTT. Protein sequence: CASSLAGTPGELFF.

The chain is built from TRBV20-1 and TRBJ2-5; D remains ambiguous. The CDR3 runs to 13 residues. The germline gives CDR1 DFQATT, CDR2 SNEGSKA (reference sequence). The ends were cut back, 5 bases at V and 3 bases at J, with 13 bases in the middle. The CDR3 reads CSASRTSKETQYF. DNA of the CDR3: TGCAGTGCTTCCCGGACGAGCAAAGAGACCCAGTACTTC.